This T cell receptor (beta chain) is drawn from a study of blood T cell repertoires in COVID-19. Study as a whole: Samples taken during acute and convalescent COVID-19 were collected in the United States, Italy and Spain. T cells, B-cell-depleted T cells, or PBMCs supplied cDNA or gDNA.

Trimming took off 2 bases at V and 0 bases at J, with 8 bases between the two ends. CDR3 size: 14 residues. Germline V gene data show CDR1 as ENHRY and CDR2 as SYGVKD. Assay used: immunoSEQ multiplex PCR; TCRdb lists only in-frame clones, some missing. The data contain about 350,000 clones, roughly nine tenths of them singletons. Cohort 3 donors counted as recovered after two negative PCRs, clearance, or resolved symptoms. This clonotype originated in a woman aged 30 to 39 who had recovered from COVID-19. Sequences were obtained from PBMCs or T cells enriched from blood (not recorded which). This chain joins TRBV10-3 and TRBJ2-7; D possibly corresponds to TRBD1 (6 bases). This CDR3 reads CAISEGQSSYEQYF. The CDR3 DNA follows: TGTGCCATCAGTGAGGGACAGTCCTCCTACGAGCAGTACTTC.